Presented here are 19 T cell receptor beta chains from one specimen sequenced in a study of Ad26.COV2.S vaccination and SARS-CoV-2 variants. TCRdb keeps only in-frame clones here, not all; method: immunoSEQ multiplex PCR. The sample lists approximately 480,000 clones; 70% to 90% were seen once. Treatment reported: some 20 received Ad26.COV2.S at low or high dose, single or two shots; about 5 received placebo; per-sample allocation not given. It was on day 63 after the first vaccine or placebo injection that samples were taken. The starting material was peripheral blood, obtained in a trial of Ad26.COV2.S vaccine versus placebo. These receptors were taken from a person aged 18-65 years who received the Ad26.COV2.S COVID-19 vaccine or a placebo.

The chain carries TRBV4-1 and TRBJ1-4, with a weak D call TRBD1 (5 bases). Germline assignment: CDR1 MGHRA and CDR2 YSYEKL. V was cut by 0 bases and J by 5 bases, with 10 bases left in between. The CDR3 is 15 residues long. This CDR3 is CASSQEGGGNEKLFF. The CDR3 DNA reads as TGCGCCAGCAGCCAAGAGGGGGGAGGGAATGAAAAACTGTTTTTT.

V gene TRBV24-1 combines with J gene TRBJ2-3; D gene ambiguous. The CDR3 spans 14 residues. V lost 5 bases, J lost 4 bases, and 12 bases lay in between. Germline assignment: CDR1 KGHDR and CDR2 SFDVKD. The CDR3 protein is CATSGWRFPDTQYF. CDR3 nucleotides: TGTGCCACCAGTGGGTGGCGTTTCCCAGATACGCAGTATTTT.

The rearrangement links TRBV4-3 to TRBJ2-3; perhaps TRBD2 as D (6 bases). The V gene lost 1 base and the J gene lost 2 bases, with 13 bases spanning the gap. Germline-derived CDR1 and CDR2 are LGHNA and YSLEER. The CDR3 length is 16 residues. The DNA of the CDR3 is TGCGCCAGCAGCCAAGGGACGGGAGTCCCCACAGATACGCAGTATTTT. It translates to CASSQGTGVPTDTQYF.

V usage is TRBV6-4 and J usage is TRBJ2-7; D perhaps matches TRBD2 (6 bases). Germline V CDR1 and CDR2: MRHNA, SNTAGT. The length of the CDR3 is 14 residues. Deletions cut 6 bases from V and 2 bases from J, with 14 bases between. The CDR3, as DNA: TGTGCCAGCAGACCACCGGGGGAGACCTACGAGCAGTACTTC. It specifies CASRPPGETYEQYF.

The chain employs TRBV11-2 and TRBJ2-1; 8 nucleotides match TRBD2. Trimming at V came to 4 bases and at J to 0 bases, leaving 5 bases not matched to a gene. CDR1 is SGHAT, CDR2 FQNNGV, per germline. The CDR3 totals 16 residues. This CDR3 reads CASSSERGSSYNEQFF. CDR3 in DNA: TGTGCCAGCAGCTCTGAGCGGGGGAGCTCCTACAATGAGCAGTTCTTC. The entire variable domain, with the rest obtained from reference TRBV11-2 and TRBJ2-1, is as follows: EAGVAQSPRYKIIEKRQSVAFWCNPISGHATLYWYQQILGQGPKLLIQFQNNGVVDDSQLPKDRFSAERLKGVDSTLKIQPAKLEDSAVYLCASSSERGSSYNEQFFGPGTRLTVL.

The rearrangement uses TRBV2 and TRBJ1-1; D is perhaps TRBD1 (5 bases). V lost 9 bases to trimming and J lost 0 bases, with 14 bases between them. The CDR3 has 14 residues. Germline V gene lookup returns CDR1 SNHLY and CDR2 FYNNEI. The CDR3: CARGRATLNTEAFF. The DNA for the CDR3 is TGTGCCAGGGGACGGGCTACCCTGAACACTGAAGCTTTCTTT.

The CDR3 nucleotides read TGTGCCAGCAACAGGGACAGGGGATTGGACACTGAAGCTTTCTTT. This sequence encodes CASNRDRGLDTEAFF. This rearrangement joins TRBV2 to TRBJ1-1, with 10 nucleotides matching TRBD1. The CDR3 is 15 residues long. After removal of 7 bases from V and 3 bases from J, the junction contained 8 bases not matched to a gene. Germline lookup yields CDR1 SNHLY and CDR2 FYNNEI.

The CDR3 loop is CASSLRGLVNEQFF. CDR3 bases: TGTGCCAGCAGCTTGAGGGGACTAGTCAATGAGCAGTTCTTC. The chain couples TRBV5-8 to TRBJ2-1; TRBD2 aligns across 8 bases. The trim removed 1 base at V and 6 bases at J, leaving 3 bases unmatched. The CDR3 has 14 amino acids. Germline lookup yields CDR1 SGHTS and CDR2 YDEGEE.

This clone was seen just once. The rearrangement links TRBV5-1 to TRBJ1-2, with 7 bases lining up with TRBD1. The CDR3 length is 15 residues. Germline lookup yields CDR1 SGHRS and CDR2 YFSETQ. V gave up 4 bases and J gave up 5 bases; unmatched junction bases: 11. For the CDR3, the DNA is TGCGCCAGCAGCAGAGACAGGGCGGTTAATTATGGCTACACCTTC. Its translation: CASSRDRAVNYGYTF.

The chain employs TRBV6-2 or TRBV6-3 and TRBJ2-1; the D call may be TRBD1 or TRBD2 (5 bases each). CDR3 size: 12 residues. Between the trimmed V and J ends, which lost 5 bases and 9 bases, there was a span of 11 bases. Germline CDR1 is MNHEY and CDR2 is SVGEGT. DNA for the CDR3: TGTGCCAGCAGTCGCTCCGGGACTGAGCAGTTCTTC. It translates to CASSRSGTEQFF.

The J gene is TRBJ2-1, the V gene TRBV5-4, with 10 bases that match TRBD1. Germline loops: CDR1 SGHNT, CDR2 YYREEE (reference sequence). V was clipped by 5 bases and J by 6 bases; unmatched bases: 8. The CDR3 runs to 15 residues. CDR3 nucleotide sequence: TGTGCCAGCAGTTCCCGGGACAGGGGCCGCAATGAGCAGTTCTTC. This sequence encodes CASSSRDRGRNEQFF. Looking up the rest from reference TRBV5-4 and TRBJ2-1 gives the full variable domain: ETGVTQSPTHLIKTRGQQVTLRCSSQSGHNTVSWYQQALGQGPQFIFQYYREEENGRGNFPPRFSGLQFPNYSSELNVNALELDDSALYLCASSSRDRGRNEQFFGPGTRLTVL.

The chain has TRBV11-2 and TRBJ2-7; the D call may be TRBD1 or TRBD2 (7 bases each). The CDR3 has 13 residues. Germline lookup yields CDR1 SGHAT and CDR2 FQNNGV. V shed 0 bases and J shed 6 bases, with 9 bases lying between them. CDR3 DNA: TGTGCCAGCAGCTTAGACAGGGGGGGCGAGCAGTACTTC. Amino acids: CASSLDRGGEQYF.

The chain joins TRBV15 to TRBJ2-7; possible D gene TRBD1, 6 bases. Germline V gives CDR1 LNHNV, CDR2 YYDKDF (reference sequence). This CDR3 region has 15 residues. V lost 0 bases and J 5 bases, leaving 14 bases between the germline ends. The CDR3 protein is CATSRDPHRVDEQYF. The CDR3 DNA reads TGTGCCACCAGCAGAGATCCCCACAGGGTTGACGAGCAGTACTTC.

The chain joins TRBV7-6 to TRBJ2-1; 10 bases line up with TRBD1. After removal of 5 bases from V and 7 bases from J, the junction contained 14 bases not matched to a gene. The CDR3 consists of 17 residues. CDR1 and CDR2 (germline): SGHVS, FNYEAQ. For the CDR3, the DNA is TGTGCCAGCAGCATCACGGGACAGGGGTTTTTGGTGAATGAGCAGTTCTTC. Protein sequence: CASSITGQGFLVNEQFF.

In nucleotides, the CDR3 is TGTGCCAGCAGTTCGAGCGGGTACTACGAGCAGTACTTC. Its translation: CASSSSGYYEQYF. The genes are TRBV27 and TRBJ2-7; the D gene is possibly TRBD2 (6 bases). Germline V CDR1 and CDR2: MNHEY, SMNVEV (reference sequence). Deletions cut 4 bases from V and 3 bases from J, with 10 bases between. The CDR3 has 13 residues.

This clone has just a few counts. This chain's CDR3 is CASSLFPRRDYNEQFF. Written as DNA, the CDR3 is TGTGCCAGCAGCTTATTCCCTCGGCGGGACTACAATGAGCAGTTCTTC. The V and J genes are TRBV11-1 and TRBJ2-1; D may be TRBD2 (6 bases). CDR1 is SGHAT and CDR2 is FQDESV in the germline V gene (reference sequence). The CDR3 sequence is 16 residues long. V was trimmed by 2 bases and J by 3 bases, leaving 14 bases between them.

The chain links TRBV11-3 to TRBJ2-2, with TRBD2 identical over 7 bases. The CDR3 has 15 residues. Trimming cost V 6 bases and J 5 bases; bases outside gene matches: 9. Germline V gene sequence: CDR1 SGHNT, CDR2 YENEEA. The DNA for the CDR3 is TGTGCCAGCAGTTATGCGGGAGTGCAAACCGGGGAGCTGTTTTTT. It yields the protein CASSYAGVQTGELFF.

The CDR3 DNA is TGCGCCAGCAGCCAAGATTTGGCAGGGCCCACCGGGGAGCTGTTTTTT. Its translation is CASSQDLAGPTGELFF. The rearrangement joins TRBV4-3 to TRBJ2-2; D is perhaps TRBD1 (5 bases). The germline V gene encodes CDR1 LGHNA and CDR2 YSLEER. The V end lost 0 bases, the J end lost 4 bases, and 12 bases lay between the germline ends. CDR3 size: 16 residues.

V and J are TRBV28 and TRBJ2-1; D is ambiguous. The CDR3 totals 15 residues. The germline gives CDR1 MDHEN, CDR2 SYDVKM. V dropped 4 bases and J dropped 0 bases, with 10 bases sitting between them. The CDR3 region has the DNA TGTGCCAGCAGTTCAGATCAGAGCTCCTACAATGAGCAGTTCTTC. Translation: CASSSDQSSYNEQFF.